This T cell receptor beta chain appears in the sequencing data of a study of shared clonotypes between healthy human individuals. About the research overall: Per-donor plates numbered three CD4 naive, three CD4 memory, two CD8 naive and one CD8 memory.

Regarding the study as a whole: Shared clonotypes across all four donors exceeded non-shared ones in generation probability. Researchers found naive subsets generally carried larger estimated richness than memory subsets.

The repertoire was sequenced with immunoSEQ multiplex PCR; TCRdb's copy has only in-frame clones and lacks some. The sample records millions of clones, approximately 95% being singletons. This CDR3 comprises 15 residues. Trimming removed 3 bases from V and 1 base from J, with 12 bases in between. The germline CDR1 and CDR2 sequences are SGHTA and FQGNSA. Remarks on this clone: As yet, its antigen is unknown.

This clonotype was obtained from a man aged 18 to 30 in good health. Some clones in this sample may be carry-over from other donors' samples. The rearrangement uses TRBV7-2 and TRBJ1-1, with D possibly matching TRBD1 (6 bases). Sequencing input: naive CD4+ T cells from PBMCs. Specified subset: CD45RA+ positively selected. The CDR3 sequence: CASSFSGDGNTEAFF. The CDR3, as DNA: TGTGCCAGCAGCTTTTCAGGGGATGGGAACACTGAAGCTTTCTTT.